This T cell receptor (beta chain) was observed in a study of blood T cell repertoires in COVID-19. About the research overall: Samples came from the United States, Italy and Spain, spanning acute and convalescent COVID-19. The cDNA or gDNA used as material had been derived from T cells, B-cell-depleted T cells, or PBMCs.

CDR3 size: 12 residues. In germline, CDR1 is SNHLY, CDR2 FYNNEI. V was trimmed by 4 bases and J by 2 bases, leaving 6 bases between them. This table comes from immunoSEQ multiplex PCR, and its TCRdb copy is limited to in-frame clones, with some not included. The data show over 65,000 clones, approximately 83% seen once. The TCR was taken from a human donor in a cohort sampled during active COVID-19. The chain carries TRBV2 and TRBJ2-7; perhaps TRBD1 as D (6 bases). Sequenced sample: peripheral blood. The CDR3: CASSGQAYEQYF. The CDR3, as DNA: TGTGCCAGCAGTGGACAGGCCTACGAGCAGTACTTC.